The text below deals with one TCR beta chain. It lacks a known antigen. Base qualities are not provided; no much larger clone lies one nucleotide away. V is pared back by 2 bases and J by 0 bases, with 7 bases lying between the germline termini. According to the germline V gene, CDR1 reads MNHNS and CDR2 reads SASEGT. The CDR3 covers 14 residues, taking in both the cysteine and the phenylalanine. CDR3 DNA only is kept here, 42 bases in frame from base 1. This specimen belongs to a study of blood T cell repertoires in COVID-19 (dated by TCRdb to about 2020). Context from the whole study: Samples covering the acute and convalescent phases of COVID-19 were provided by collaborators in the United States, Italy and Spain. Where available, HLA class I and class II types were taken from metadata supplied by the sample provider and were not determined by assay-based typing. The prospective study material was composed of cDNA or gDNA derived from T cells, B-cell-depleted T cells, or PBMCs. Deeply sampled blood TCRbeta repertoires from subjects exposed to, actively infected with, or recovered from COVID-19 were included in the dataset. Samples were obtained from the ongoing ImmuneRACE study (first 160 participants) and from approximately 1,200 subjects provided by 6 global collaborators. Nearly every sample came with metadata listing a de-identified subject ID, COVID-19 status, age in years and sex. The repertoires were released in a freely available public database intended as a resource for research on the immune response to SARS-CoV-2. The study at large found these results: The amount of clinical and demographic metadata varied by source and participant and was provided uncurated.

The immunoSEQ Assay, a bias-controlled multiplex PCR, was used to amplify TCRbeta CDR3 regions from genomic DNA. The study's own analysis went as follows. Within the assay, amplification of reference gene primers was used to estimate how many nucleated cells each sample contained. To quantify the absolute abundance of each unique TCRbeta CDR3 rearrangement, sequence reads were collapsed and filtered. For each sample, productive Simpson clonality was calculated as the square root of Simpson's diversity index across productive rearrangements. TCRdb re-hosts the immuneACCESS table, in-frame sequences only. Its copies lack some clones; in the studies checked, an unresolved V gene accounts for under half of them, and the cause for the rest is not known. For V, J and clone size, that table is used; D and trimming come from the DNA. The sample has about 320,000 clones on record, roughly 85% of them singletons. Around 7.8% of the sample rests with the top ten.

Each collaborating institution followed its own protocols to collect whole blood in K2EDTA tubes. For TCRbeta analysis, collaborators shipped samples as frozen whole blood, isolated PBMCs, or DNA extracted from either of those sample types. The chain is made from TRBV6-1 and TRBJ1-1; no confident D gene assignment can be made. The source material was peripheral blood. The TCR was taken from a human donor in a cohort sampled during active COVID-19. The DNA sequence reads TGTGCCAGCAGTGAAAACATCTTGAACACTGAAGCTTTCTTT. This yields the protein CASSENILNTEAFF.